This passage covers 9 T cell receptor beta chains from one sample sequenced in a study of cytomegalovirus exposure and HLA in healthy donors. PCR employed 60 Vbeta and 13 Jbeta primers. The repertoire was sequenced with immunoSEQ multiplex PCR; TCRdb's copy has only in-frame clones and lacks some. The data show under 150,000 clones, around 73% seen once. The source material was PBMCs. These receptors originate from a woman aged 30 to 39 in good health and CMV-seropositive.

CDR3 coding DNA: TGTGCCAGCAGCTTTACTAGCGGGGTGAGCACAGATACGCAGTATTTT. Translating it yields CASSFTSGVSTDTQYF. The V call is TRBV7-2, the J call TRBJ2-3, with 10 bases aligning to TRBD2. Trimming cost V 3 bases and J 0 bases; bases outside gene matches: 3. The CDR3 sequence is 16 residues long. Germline-derived CDR1 and CDR2 are SGHTA and FQGNSA.

The CDR3 DNA reads TGTGCCAGCAGCTGCACTAGGACAGGGGGCCTTAGTAACGAGCAGTACTTC. Its translation: CASSCTRTGGLSNEQYF. V gene TRBV7-4 combines with J gene TRBJ2-7; 11 nucleotides match TRBD1. The CDR3 length is 17 residues. V dropped 4 bases and J dropped 5; count of bases not matched to a gene: 13. Per the germline V gene, CDR1 is SGHVT and CDR2 is SQSDAQ.

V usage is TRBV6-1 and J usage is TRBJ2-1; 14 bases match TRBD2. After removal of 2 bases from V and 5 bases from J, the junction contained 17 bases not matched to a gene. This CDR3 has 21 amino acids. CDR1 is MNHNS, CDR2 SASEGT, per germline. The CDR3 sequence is CASSETPFGLAGGIGHNEQFF. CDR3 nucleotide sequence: TGTGCCAGCAGTGAAACTCCCTTCGGACTAGCGGGAGGTATTGGGCACAATGAGCAGTTCTTC.

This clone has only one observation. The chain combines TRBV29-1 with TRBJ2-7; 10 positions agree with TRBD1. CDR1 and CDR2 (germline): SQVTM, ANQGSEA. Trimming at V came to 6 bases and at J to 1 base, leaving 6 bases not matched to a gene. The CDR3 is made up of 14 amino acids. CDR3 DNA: TGCAGCGTGACCGGGACAGGGGTTTCCTACGAGCAGTACTTC. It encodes CSVTGTGVSYEQYF.

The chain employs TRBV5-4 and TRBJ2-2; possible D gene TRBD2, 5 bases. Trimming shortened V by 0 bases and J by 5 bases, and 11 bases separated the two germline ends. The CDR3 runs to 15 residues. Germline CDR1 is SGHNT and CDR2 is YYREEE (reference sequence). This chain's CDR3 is CASSLAGWSTGELFF. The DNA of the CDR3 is TGTGCCAGCAGCTTGGCGGGGTGGAGTACCGGGGAGCTGTTTTTT.

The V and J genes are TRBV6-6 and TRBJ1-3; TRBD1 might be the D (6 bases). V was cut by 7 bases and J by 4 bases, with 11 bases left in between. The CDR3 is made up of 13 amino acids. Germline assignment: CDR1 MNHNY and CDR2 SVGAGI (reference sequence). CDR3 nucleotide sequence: TGTGCCAGCACCTCAGGGGTCGGAAACACCATATATTTT. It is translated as CASTSGVGNTIYF.

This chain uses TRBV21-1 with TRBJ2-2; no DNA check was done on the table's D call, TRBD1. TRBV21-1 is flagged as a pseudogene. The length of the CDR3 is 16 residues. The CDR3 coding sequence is TGTGCCAGCAGCACCTCCGGGACAGCAATCACCGGGGAGCTGTTTTTT. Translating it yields CASSTSGTAITGELFF.

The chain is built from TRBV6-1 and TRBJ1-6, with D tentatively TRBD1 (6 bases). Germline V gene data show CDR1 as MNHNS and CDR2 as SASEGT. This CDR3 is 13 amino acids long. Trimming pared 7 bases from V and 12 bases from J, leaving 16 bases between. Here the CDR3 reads CASMRDMGGPLHF. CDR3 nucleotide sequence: TGTGCCAGCATGAGGGACATGGGCGGACCCCTCCACTTT.

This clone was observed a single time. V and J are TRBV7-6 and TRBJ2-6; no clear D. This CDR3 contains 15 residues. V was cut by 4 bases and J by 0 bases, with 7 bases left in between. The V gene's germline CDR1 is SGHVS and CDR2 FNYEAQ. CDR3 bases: TGTGCCAGCAGCTCTATAAGCTCTGGGGCCAACGTCCTGACTTTC. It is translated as CASSSISSGANVLTF.